One TCR beta chain is described in this entry. Its antigen is unidentified. Germline-derived CDR1 and CDR2 are KGHSH and LQKENI. The CDR3 contains 16 residues. The V end lost 5 bases, the J end lost 3 bases, and 19 bases lay between the germline ends. This specimen belongs to a study of T cells after yellow fever vaccination. Study conclusions and caveats: The study re-detected most primary-vaccination clones after the booster (roughly 95% CD4, approximately 87% CD8). Weaker in magnitude, the secondary response showed a faster peak on day 5 versus 15.

The TCR cDNA carried a universal primer site and UMIs from 5'RACE template switching. MiXCR, applied by TCRdb to the 5' RACE reads, yields one record per CDR3 protein. There are over 300,000 distinct CDR3 sequences in the sample; 3% to 4.5% occur only once, and around a quarter lies in the top ten. This TCR derives from a man between 18 and 35 years old who received the YFV17D yellow fever vaccine. Here the sequenced sample was PBMCs, taken on the day of the yellow fever booster vaccination. The chain carries TRBV18 and TRBJ1-2; tentative D call: TRBD1 (5 bases). CDR3 amino acids: CASSDQVVRVDYGYTF. CDR3 DNA sequence: TGTGCCAGCTCAGACCAAGTTGTCAGGGTGGACTATGGCTACACCTTC. Supplemented by reference TRBV18 and TRBJ1-2, the full variable domain reads NAGVMQNPRHLVRRRGQEARLRCSPMKGHSHVYWYRQLPEEGLKFMVYLQKENIIDESGMPKERFSAEFPKEGPSILRIQQVVRGDSAAYFCASSDQVVRVDYGYTFGSGTRLTVV.